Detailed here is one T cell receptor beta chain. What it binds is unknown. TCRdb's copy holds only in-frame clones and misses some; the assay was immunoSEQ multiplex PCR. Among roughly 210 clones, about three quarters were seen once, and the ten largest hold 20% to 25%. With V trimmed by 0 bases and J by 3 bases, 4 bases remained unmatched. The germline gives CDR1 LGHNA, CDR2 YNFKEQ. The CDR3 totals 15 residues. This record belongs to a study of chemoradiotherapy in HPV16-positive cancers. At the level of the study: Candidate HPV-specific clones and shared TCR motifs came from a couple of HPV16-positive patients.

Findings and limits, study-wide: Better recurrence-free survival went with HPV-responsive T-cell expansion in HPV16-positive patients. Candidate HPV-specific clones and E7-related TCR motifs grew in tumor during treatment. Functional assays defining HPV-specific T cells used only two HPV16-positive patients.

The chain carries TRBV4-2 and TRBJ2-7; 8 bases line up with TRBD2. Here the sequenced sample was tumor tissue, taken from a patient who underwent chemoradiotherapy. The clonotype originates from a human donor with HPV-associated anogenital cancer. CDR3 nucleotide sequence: TGTGCCAGCAGCCAAGAAGCGGGGGAGGTCTACGAGCAGTACTTC. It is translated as CASSQEAGEVYEQYF.